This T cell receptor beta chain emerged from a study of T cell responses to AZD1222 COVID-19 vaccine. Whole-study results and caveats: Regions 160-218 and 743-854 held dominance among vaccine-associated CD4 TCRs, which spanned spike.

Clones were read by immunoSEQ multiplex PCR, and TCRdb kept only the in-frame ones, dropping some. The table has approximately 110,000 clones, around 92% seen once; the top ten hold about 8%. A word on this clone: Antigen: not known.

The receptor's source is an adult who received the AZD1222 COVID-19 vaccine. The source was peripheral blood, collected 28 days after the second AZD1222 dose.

The CDR3 sequence: CSVEEARGEETQYF. The DNA of the CDR3 is TGCAGCGTTGAAGAAGCGCGGGGAGAAGAGACCCAGTACTTC. The chain has TRBV29-1 and TRBJ2-5; tentatively, D is TRBD2 (6 bases). The V gene lost 0 bases and the J gene lost 3 bases, with 11 bases spanning the gap. This CDR3 is built from 14 residues. Germline-derived CDR1 and CDR2 are SQVTM and ANQGSEA.